A selection of T cell receptor beta chains follows, all from one sample in a study of blood T cell repertoires in COVID-19. Sequencing used immunoSEQ multiplex PCR; TCRdb keeps in-frame clones, though not all of them. The sample holds about 150,000 clones, approximately 80% seen once. The sample was PBMCs or T cells enriched from blood (not recorded which). The receptors were gathered from a man in his forties or fifties who had recovered from COVID-19. Both conserved end residues are part of each CDR3. Fields, in order: V gene, clone size, J gene, D gene, CDR3 DNA, CDR3 protein. A D gene is named only where the DNA matches it firmly. Not all rows give a size; the values are once, few, many and, for expanded clones, a class.

TRBV27	-	TRBJ2-1	-	TGTGCCAGCAGTTGGACAGCCTCCAATGAGCAGTTCTTC	CASSWTASNEQFF
TRBV6-6	-	TRBJ2-3	TRBD1	TGTGCCAGCAGTTCACGACAGGGGGACACAGATACGCAGTATTTT	CASSSRQGDTDTQYF
TRBV30	-	TRBJ1-1	-	TGTGCCTGGAGTAGGGCAGGGATGAACACTGAAGCTTTCTTT	CAWSRAGMNTEAFF
TRBV3-1/TRBV3-2	-	TRBJ1-1	-	TGTGCCAGCGGCACTTACAGGGAAGCTTTCTTT	CASGTYREAFF
TRBV2	-	TRBJ1-1	-	TGTGCCAGCAGCCCCGACCCCCCGGGAACCGGAACTGAAGCTTTCTTT	CASSPDPPGTGTEAFF
TRBV7-2	-	TRBJ2-7	TRBD1	TGTGCCAGCAGCTTAGGTCGGGACAGCCCCTACGAGCAGTACTTC	CASSLGRDSPYEQYF
TRBV9	-	TRBJ1-6	-	TGTGCCAGCAGCGAAACAGGGCAGGGTTCACCCCTCCACTTT	CASSETGQGSPLHF
TRBV12-3/TRBV12-4	-	TRBJ1-2	-	TGTGCCAGCAGTCCGCAGGGGCCTCGGGGCTACACCTTC	CASSPQGPRGYTF
TRBV6-5	-	TRBJ2-2	-	TGTGCCAGCAGTCCCGACAGGTTAGCCGGGGAGCTGTTTTTT	CASSPDRLAGELFF
TRBV30	-	TRBJ2-5	-	TGTGCCTGGAGTGCAATCCAAGAGACCCAGTACTTC	CAWSAIQETQYF
TRBV2	once	TRBJ1-4	TRBD1	TGTGCCAGCAGCGCCGGGACAGGGACTAATGAAAAACTGTTTTTT	CASSAGTGTNEKLFF
TRBV7-8	-	TRBJ2-5	TRBD2	TGTGCCAGCAGCTTACGGGGGGGCTCTAGGGAGACCCAGTACTTC	CASSLRGGSRETQYF
TRBV7-9	-	TRBJ1-4	-	TGTGCCAGCAGCTTAGAAAGAATTGGGAGTGCAACTAATGAAAAACTGTTTTTT	CASSLERIGSATNEKLFF
TRBV10-3	-	TRBJ2-3	-	TGTGCCATCCAAGAAACCGGGACAGATACGCAGTATTTT	CAIQETGTDTQYF
TRBV29-1	few	TRBJ1-2	-	TGCAGCGTTGAAGCATCTAACTATGGCTACACCTTC	CSVEASNYGYTF
TRBV9	-	TRBJ1-6	-	TGTGCCAGCAGCGTAGTCCCCCCAGGGCTAGGTAATTCACCCCTCCACTTT	CASSVVPPGLGNSPLHF
TRBV27	-	TRBJ2-2	TRBD2	TGTGCCAGCAGTTCTCAAATGGGGGGGACTAGGACCGGGGAGCTGTTTTTT	CASSSQMGGTRTGELFF
TRBV6-5	once	TRBJ2-1	TRBD2	TGTGCCAGCAGGGACGGACTAGCGTTCGAAAATGAGCAGTTCTTC	CASRDGLAFENEQFF
TRBV4-1	-	TRBJ1-1	-	TGCGCCAGCAGCCAAGATCCGCAGCGCCTCATGAACACTGAAGCTTTCTTT	CASSQDPQRLMNTEAFF
TRBV28	-	TRBJ2-1	TRBD1	TGTGCCAGCAGTTCCAGGACAGGGACGAGCTCCTACAATGAGCAGTTCTTC	CASSSRTGTSSYNEQFF
TRBV5-5	-	TRBJ2-7	-	TGTGCCAGCAGCTTGGTTCCTACCTACGAGCAGTACTTC	CASSLVPTYEQYF
TRBV30	-	TRBJ2-7	TRBD1	TGTGCCTGGAACCGACAGGGCGGCTACGAGCAGTACTTC	CAWNRQGGYEQYF
TRBV4-1	-	TRBJ1-1	-	TGCGCCAGCAGCCAAGGGCAGGGGTACGACACTGAAGCTTTCTTT	CASSQGQGYDTEAFF
TRBV7-8	-	TRBJ1-2	-	TGTGCCAGCAGCTTACGCAGGGCTAACTATGGCTACACCTTC	CASSLRRANYGYTF
TRBV3-1/TRBV3-2	-	TRBJ1-2	-	TGTGCCAGCAGCCAAGATCGTTCCTATGGCTACACCTTC	CASSQDRSYGYTF
TRBV7-2	-	TRBJ1-2	-	TGTGCCAGCAGCTTAGATAACCGAGTCTATGGCTACACCTTC	CASSLDNRVYGYTF
TRBV6-5	-	TRBJ1-6	-	TGTGCCAGCAGTATAGACAGGTTGAGCTCACCCCTCCACTTT	CASSIDRLSSPLHF
TRBV10-1	few	TRBJ2-3	TRBD2	TGCGCCAGCAGCGAGGCCCTACCTAGGGGCGGGGGGCAAACTAGCACAGATACGCAGTATTTT	CASSEALPRGGGQTSTDTQYF
TRBV18	-	TRBJ1-1	-	TGTGCCAGCTCAACACAGGGCGGCGGGGACACTGAAGCTTTCTTT	CASSTQGGGDTEAFF
TRBV4-1	-	TRBJ1-6	-	TGCGCCAGCAGCCAACTCGTTACAGGGATTAGAAATTCACCCCTCCACTTT	CASSQLVTGIRNSPLHF
TRBV2	-	TRBJ1-4	TRBD1	TGTGCCAGCAGTGAAGGAACAGGGGGCTGGAATGAAAAACTGTTTTTT	CASSEGTGGWNEKLFF
TRBV4-1	-	TRBJ1-6	-	TGCGCCAGCAGCCAAGACGGTTCACCCCTCCACTTT	CASSQDGSPLHF
TRBV5-1	-	TRBJ2-7	-	TGCGCCAGCAGCTCGAGACGGAGCTCCTACGAGCAGTACTTC	CASSSRRSSYEQYF
TRBV9	-	TRBJ2-7	-	TGTGCCAGCAGCCCCCGGAGGGACCCCTACGAGCAGTACTTC	CASSPRRDPYEQYF
TRBV7-2	-	TRBJ2-1	TRBD2	TGTGCCAGCAGCTTAGCGCAGCGGGGGGCCCACAATGAGCAGTTCTTC	CASSLAQRGAHNEQFF
TRBV4-3	-	TRBJ2-3	-	TGCGCCAGCAGCCTTTCTACTTCGCGCACAGATACGCAGTATTTT	CASSLSTSRTDTQYF
TRBV21-1	-	TRBJ2-5	-	TGTGCCAGCAGCACCGGGACAGGGGGCGCGGGGGAGACCCAGTACTTC	CASSTGTGGAGETQYF
TRBV6-1	-	TRBJ2-3	TRBD2	TGTGCCAGCAGTGTGGCCTTAACGACTAGCGGGGGTTGGGATACGCAGTATTTT	CASSVALTTSGGWDTQYF
TRBV11-3	once	TRBJ1-2	-	TGTGCCAGCAGCTTATACGGTTATGGCTACACCTTC	CASSLYGYGYTF
TRBV4-3	once	TRBJ1-1	-	TGCGCCAGCAGCCAAGAGTCAGACACTGAAGCTTTCTTT	CASSQESDTEAFF
TRBV6-1	few	TRBJ1-5	-	TGTGCCAGCAGTGGTACGGGACTTAATAGCAATCAGCCCCAGCATTTT	CASSGTGLNSNQPQHF
TRBV7-2	-	TRBJ2-7	-	TGTGCCAGCAGCTCCCTTGGCCGTGACGAGCAGTACTTC	CASSSLGRDEQYF
TRBV6-1	-	TRBJ1-4	TRBD1	TGTGCCAGCAGTGAAAGGGGACAGATGCGGAATGAAAAACTGTTTTTT	CASSERGQMRNEKLFF
TRBV7-9	-	TRBJ1-1	-	TGTGCCAGCAGCTTAGGTCAGCGGGTCCGCACTGAAGCTTTCTTT	CASSLGQRVRTEAFF
TRBV5-1	once	TRBJ2-7	TRBD2	TGCGCCAGCAGCTTGGGAGCGGGGGGGCGTGAGCAGTACTTC	CASSLGAGGREQYF